The 29 T cell receptor beta chains below were found in one sample sequenced in a study of blood T cells in healthy people across ages. Alongside a J-beta primer mix, a sample-barcoded 5' primer served in a second PCR lasting about 6 to 12 cycles. Using its own MiXCR run on the 5' RACE reads, TCRdb lists one record per CDR3 protein. The repertoire holds roughly 680,000 distinct CDR3 sequences, with 52% as singletons. What was sequenced was blood. These receptors all come from a woman aged 80 or older in good health.

The J gene is TRBJ2-7, the V gene TRBV20-1; no clear D. The CDR3 contains 11 residues. The V end was cut by 2 bases, the J end by 3 bases, with 5 bases between. Germline CDR1 reads DFQATT; CDR2 reads SNEGSKA (reference sequence). In nucleotides, the CDR3 is TGCAGTGCTAGAAACAGCTACGAGCAGTACTTC. Residues: CSARNSYEQYF.

This clonotype was seen many times. V usage is TRBV28 and J usage is TRBJ2-2; tentative D call: TRBD1 (6 bases). V dropped 5 bases and J dropped 7 bases, with 11 bases sitting between them. The CDR3 length is 13 residues. Germline CDR1 MDHEN, CDR2 SYDVKM. The chain's CDR3 is CASSTRGVGELFF. The DNA for the CDR3 is TGTGCCAGCAGTACCAGGGGAGTCGGGGAGCTGTTTTTT.

This clonotype was picked up a small number of times. A much larger clone lies a single base off, so this may be a read error. The CDR3 DNA sequence: TGTGCCAGCAGCTTAACGTCGGGAGACAATGAGCAGTACTTC. This sequence encodes CASSLTSGDNEQYF. The rearrangement links TRBV7-3 to TRBJ2-1, with D perhaps matching TRBD2 (6 bases). The J call may be in error: the DNA end matches TRBJ2-7 better. There are 14 residues in the CDR3. The V gene's germline CDR1 is SGHTA and CDR2 FQGTGA.

This clonotype was found a few times. V is TRBV5-1 and J is TRBJ2-1; TRBD1 or TRBD2 may be the D gene (5 bases each). The ends were cut back, 4 bases at V and 10 bases at J, with 21 bases in the middle. CDR3 size: 15 residues. The germline V gene encodes CDR1 SGHRS and CDR2 YFSETQ. In DNA, the CDR3 is TGCGCCAGCAGCCCCCGGGACCCCCAGATTACGGAGCAGTTCTTC. Amino acids: CASSPRDPQITEQFF. Filled out from reference TRBV5-1 and TRBJ2-1, the complete variable domain reads KAGVTQTPRYLIKTRGQQVTLSCSPISGHRSVSWYQQTPGQGLQFLFEYFSETQRNKGNFPGRFSGRQFSNSRSEMNVSTLELGDSALYLCASSPRDPQITEQFFGPGTRLTVL.

Points on this clonotype: An end of the junction does not agree with germline; a read error may underlie this. The chain is built from TRBV20-1 and TRBJ2-3; D perhaps matches TRBD2 (5 bases). The CDR3 consists of 13 residues. CDR1 and CDR2 from the germline V gene are DFQATT and SNEGSKA (reference sequence). CDR3 DNA sequence: TGCAGGGCTAGAGATCGCGGGTCGGATACGCAGTATTTT. Encoded protein: CRARDRGSDTQYF.

Many counts were recorded for this clonotype. The chain is built from TRBV6-2 or TRBV6-3 and TRBJ2-7; either TRBD1 or TRBD2 may fit D (5 bases each). Germline-derived CDR1 and CDR2 are MNHEY and SVGEGT. The CDR3 consists of 14 residues. V dropped 5 bases and J dropped 5 bases, with 16 bases sitting between them. The CDR3 nucleotides read TGTGCCAGCAGTCGGTCCGGGACCCCAAACGAGCAGTACTTC. Protein product: CASSRSGTPNEQYF.

Comment on this clonotype: Being one base from a much bigger clone, this may be a read error. The chain employs TRBV12-3 or TRBV12-4 and TRBJ2-4, with TRBD1 identical over 10 bases. With the DNA end fitting TRBJ2-7 better, the J assignment may be wrong. The length of the CDR3 is 17 residues. The CDR3 here is CASSEGQGRSGTYEQYF. CDR3 in DNA: TGTGCCAGCAGTGAGGGACAGGGGAGATCTGGGACCTACGAGCAGTACTTC.

The chain joins TRBV30 to TRBJ2-4; TRBD1 aligns across 10 bases. V trimming: 0 bases; J trimming: 1 base; junction bases outside the gene matches: 3. CDR3 length: 16 amino acids. CDR1 GTSNPN and CDR2 SVGIG come from the germline V gene (reference sequence). CDR3: CAWSVGTGVAKNIQYF. The CDR3 DNA reads TGTGCCTGGAGTGTGGGGACAGGGGTGGCCAAAAACATTCAGTACTTC.

This chain uses TRBV12-3 or TRBV12-4 with TRBJ1-1; D call uncertain. The V end was cut by 5 bases, the J end by 4 bases, with 11 bases between. The CDR3 sequence is 13 residues long. The CDR3 bases are TGTGCCAGCAGTATTCGACGGGGCACTGAAGCTTTCTTT. This translates into CASSIRRGTEAFF.

The rearrangement joins TRBV20-1 to TRBJ2-1; a weak D match, TRBD2 (6 bases). Germline lookup yields CDR1 DFQATT and CDR2 SNEGSKA (reference sequence). V shed 0 bases and J shed 6 bases, with 12 bases lying between them. The CDR3 spans 14 residues. Here the CDR3 DNA reads TGCAGTGCTAGAGATCCAGGAGGGCCCAATGAGCAGTTCTTC. This codes for CSARDPGGPNEQFF.

This sequence joins TRBV12-3 or TRBV12-4 and TRBJ2-2; 8 positions match TRBD1. There are 16 residues in the CDR3. J was trimmed by 4 bases and V by 2 bases; bases with no gene match: 6. The CDR3 region is CASSLPRTGSTGELFF. Written as DNA, the CDR3 is TGTGCCAGCAGTTTACCCAGGACAGGGTCCACCGGGGAGCTGTTTTTT.

The chain recombines TRBV7-9 with TRBJ2-3; tentative D call: TRBD2 (5 bases). V lost 5 bases to trimming and J lost 1 base, with 13 bases between them. The CDR3 runs 15 residues. Germline CDR1 is SEHNR and CDR2 is FQNEAQ (reference sequence). The CDR3 region is CASSNPADRTDTQYF. The DNA for the CDR3 is TGTGCCAGCAGCAATCCAGCGGACCGCACAGATACGCAGTATTTT.

This clonotype was observed many times. J is TRBJ2-6 and V is TRBV15; no reliable D call. With 4 bases removed from V and 0 bases from J, the gap between germline ends came to 4 bases. Germline lookup yields CDR1 LNHNV and CDR2 YYDKDF (reference sequence). The CDR3 consists of 14 residues. CDR3: CATSKFSGANVLTF. For the CDR3, the DNA is TGTGCCACCAGCAAGTTCTCTGGGGCCAACGTCCTGACTTTC.

This clonotype appeared many times. This rearrangement joins TRBV20-1 to TRBJ2-7, with D maybe TRBD2 (6 bases). The CDR3 has 13 amino acids. Trimming pared 0 bases from V and 3 bases from J, leaving 9 bases between. From germline, CDR1 is DFQATT and CDR2 SNEGSKA (reference sequence). In DNA form, the CDR3 reads TGCAGTGCTAGAGATAGGAGGGGCTACGAGCAGTACTTC. Its translation: CSARDRRGYEQYF.

This clonotype was detected ten times or more. V gene TRBV10-3 combines with J gene TRBJ2-5, with a weak D call TRBD1 (6 bases). This CDR3 is 14 amino acids long. Trimming took off 6 bases at V and 5 bases at J, with 16 bases between the two ends. Germline lookup yields CDR1 ENHRY and CDR2 SYGVKD. CDR3 DNA sequence: TGTGCCATCAGGGGAACAGGGTTTGGGGAGACCCAGTACTTC. Amino acid sequence: CAIRGTGFGETQYF.

The chain joins TRBV6-5 to TRBJ1-4, with D tentatively TRBD1 (5 bases). V was pared by 2 bases and J by 3 bases, with 16 bases between. CDR1 MNHEY and CDR2 SVGAGI come from the germline V gene. CDR3 size: 17 residues. The CDR3 sequence: CASSYGRDVLANEKLFF. Written as DNA, the CDR3 is TGTGCCAGCAGTTACGGCCGGGACGTTCTAGCTAATGAAAAACTGTTTTTT.

In the case of this clonotype: The junction departs from the called germline gene at one end, perhaps through a read error. The J gene is TRBJ2-2, the V gene TRBV27; D is unclear. Germline CDR1 is MNHEY and CDR2 is SMNVEV (reference sequence). The CDR3 has 14 residues. The CDR3 sequence: CAGSLTQSAGELFF. The DNA for the CDR3 is TGTGCCGGCAGTCTAACCCAGAGTGCCGGGGAGCTGTTTTTT.

The rearrangement links TRBV6-5 to TRBJ1-5; TRBD1 matches at 9 bases. The CDR3 has 15 amino acids. Germline-derived CDR1 and CDR2 are MNHEY and SVGAGI. V shed 6 bases and J 6 bases; nucleotides not matched to a gene: 9. The CDR3 DNA reads TGTGCCAGCAGCTCCGGGACAGGGTACGCTCAGCCCCAGCATTTT. Translating gives CASSSGTGYAQPQHF.

This chain uses TRBV20-1 with TRBJ2-6; D gene unclear. V was clipped by 3 bases and J by 0 bases, with 12 bases between them. Germline lookup yields CDR1 DFQATT and CDR2 SNEGSKA (reference sequence). The CDR3 is 16 amino acids. The CDR3 protein is CSASPDAYSGANVLTF. The CDR3 bases are TGCAGTGCTAGCCCAGACGCATACTCTGGGGCCAACGTCCTGACTTTC.

Notes on this clonotype: Being one base from a much bigger clone, this may be a read error. CDR3 nucleotide sequence: TGCGCCAGCAGCCGCTCAGTCACAGATACGCAGTATTTT. As protein: CASSRSVTDTQYF. The chain uses TRBV5-1 and TRBJ2-3; no clear D. Germline lookup yields CDR1 SGHRS and CDR2 YFSETQ. The V end was cut by 4 bases, the J end by 2 bases, with 8 bases between. The CDR3 contains 13 residues. The entire variable domain, with the rest obtained from reference TRBV5-1 and TRBJ2-3, is as follows: KAGVTQTPRYLIKTRGQQVTLSCSPISGHRSVSWYQQTPGQGLQFLFEYFSETQRNKGNFPGRFSGRQFSNSRSEMNVSTLELGDSALYLCASSRSVTDTQYFGPGTRLTVL.

Worth noting for this clonotype: A read error is possible here, since a much larger clone lies one base away. The CDR3 region is CASSLEAGLYNEQYF. CDR3 coding DNA: TGTGCCAGCAGCTTGGAGGCAGGGCTCTACAATGAGCAGTACTTC. This rearrangement joins TRBV5-5 to TRBJ2-7, with D maybe TRBD1 (5 bases). This CDR3 is built from 15 residues. V was clipped by 0 bases and J by 7 bases, with 17 bases between them. CDR1 is SGHKS, CDR2 YYEKEE, per germline (reference sequence). Together with reference TRBV5-5 and TRBJ2-7, the CDR3 gives the full variable domain: DAGVTQSPTHLIKTRGQQVTLRCSPISGHKSVSWYQQVLGQGPQFIFQYYEKEERGRGNFPDRFSARQFPNYSSELNVNALLLGDSALYLCASSLEAGLYNEQYFGPGTRLTVT.

This clonotype has a handful of counts. A much larger clone sits a single nucleotide away, making a read error possible. The chain joins TRBV6-5 to TRBJ2-1, with TRBD2 identical over 9 bases. The DNA end is a closer match to TRBJ2-7, so the J assignment may be wrong. The CDR3 contains 16 residues. Germline CDR1 is MNHEY and CDR2 is SVGAGI. The CDR3 here is CASSYRSGRTYNEQYF. DNA of the CDR3: TGTGCCAGCAGTTACCGGAGCGGGAGGACATACAATGAGCAGTACTTC.

This clonotype came up many times. The chain uses TRBV28 and TRBJ2-1; D is ambiguous. Between the trimmed V and J ends, which lost 5 bases and 8 bases, there was a span of 13 bases. This CDR3 is built from 13 residues. CDR1 and CDR2 (germline): MDHEN, SYDVKM. Here the CDR3 DNA reads TGTGCCAGCAGTCTCCCCCCCAACGATGAGCAGTTCTTC. Translation gives CASSLPPNDEQFF.

There are many counts of this clonotype. The rearrangement joins TRBV19 to TRBJ2-3, with 14 bases identical to TRBD2. With 1 base clipped from V and 3 bases from J, the junction kept 6 bases outside the gene matches. Germline V lookup: CDR1 LNHDA, CDR2 SQIVND (reference sequence). This CDR3 spans 18 amino acids. CDR3 amino acids: CASSIARLAGGPTDTQYF. CDR3 sequence (DNA): TGTGCCAGTAGTATAGCGCGACTAGCGGGGGGGCCAACAGATACGCAGTATTTT. Based on the CDR3 plus reference TRBV19 and TRBJ2-3, the full variable domain is DGGITQSPKYLFRKEGQNVTLSCEQNLNHDAMYWYRQDPGQGLRLIYYSQIVNDFQKGDIAEGYSVSREKKESFPLTVTSAQKNPTAFYLCASSIARLAGGPTDTQYFGPGTRLTVL.

The genes are TRBV29-1 and TRBJ2-1; 13 bases fit TRBD2. In germline, CDR1 is SQVTM, CDR2 ANQGSEA. The CDR3 runs 18 residues. Losses at the gene ends were 1 base for V and 0 bases for J; bases not matched to a gene: 6. The CDR3 nucleotides read TGCAGCGTTGAAGGGACTAGCGGGGGTACGAGCTCCTACAATGAGCAGTTCTTC. It yields the protein CSVEGTSGGTSSYNEQFF.

The V and J genes are TRBV7-2 and TRBJ2-7; tentative D call: TRBD2 (5 bases). The CDR3 contains 14 residues. Germline CDR1 is SGHTA and CDR2 is FQGNSA. With 8 bases removed from V and 4 bases from J, the gap between germline ends came to 18 bases. The CDR3 DNA is TGTGCCAGCGGAAACGCAGCGGTCGGTTACGAGCAGTACTTC. Protein product: CASGNAAVGYEQYF.

The V call is TRBV4-1, the J call TRBJ2-3, with no clear D. V gave up 5 bases and J gave up 0 bases, with 12 bases separating them. The CDR3 spans 15 residues. Germline CDR1 MGHRA, CDR2 YSYEKL. CDR3 coding DNA: TGCGCCAGCAGCGACGACTTCTCTAGCACAGATACGCAGTATTTT. Protein sequence: CASSDDFSSTDTQYF.

The chain recombines TRBV6-6 with TRBJ2-5; D uncertain. The CDR3 covers 12 residues. Germline V gene data show CDR1 as MNHNY and CDR2 as SVGAGI (reference sequence). V was clipped by 6 bases and J by 1 base, with 6 bases between them. The CDR3 loop is CASRDGQETQYF. CDR3 DNA sequence: TGTGCCAGCAGGGACGGCCAAGAGACCCAGTACTTC.

Comments on this clonotype: Since a much larger clone is just one base distant, this may be a read error. The chain uses TRBV4-1 and TRBJ2-5; 7 bases agree with TRBD2. The CDR3 loop spans 13 amino acids. J was trimmed by 4 bases and V by 10 bases; bases with no gene match: 9. Germline loops: CDR1 MGHRA, CDR2 YSYEKL. The CDR3 sequence is CAILGEGRETQYF. The DNA for the CDR3 is TGCGCCATTTTGGGGGAGGGGCGAGAGACCCAGTACTTC.